This TCR beta chain derives from a study of vaccination and CD4 T cells after COVID-19. Study overall: Convalescent individuals numbered four females and six males, two being Hispanic.

As concerns this clonotype: Its cognate antigen is unknown.

CD4+ T cells that had been cultured provided DNA sequenced with the Oncomine TCR Beta short-read assay. TCRdb reprocessed the PCR reads with MiXCR, giving one entry per CDR3 protein. The table shows over 10,000 distinct CDR3 sequences, with 60% to 75% occurring only once. Treatment in this sample: roughly 11-day PBMC culture with coronavirus spike peptide pools or control peptides (ViraFEST assay). The authors cultured around 1.9 million PBMCs per well with 9 to 10 IU/ml IL-2 and approximately 10 ug/ml peptide pools. Each of days 3 and 7 saw half the medium replaced by fresh IL-2 medium. This TCR came from a human donor who had recovered from COVID-19. Material: CD4+ T cells from blood, cultured in vitro.

CDR3 DNA: TGTGCCAGCAGAAAAGACCAGGACCCGGAGGATACGCAGTATTTT. Protein: CASRKDQDPEDTQYF. The chain has TRBV7-6 and TRBJ2-3, with unresolved D. The germline gives CDR1 SGHVS, CDR2 FNYEAQ. Deletions cut 6 bases from V and 6 bases from J, with 19 bases between. This CDR3 spans 15 amino acids.